This T cell receptor (beta chain) was recorded in a study of Tregs in tolerant kidney transplant recipients. The V segment lost 2 bases and the J segment 6 bases; nucleotides outside the gene matches: 14. CDR3 size: 18 residues. Germline CDR1 and CDR2: SGHRS and YFSETQ. Unstimulated Tregs (CD4+CD25+CD127-) and CD4+CD25- non-Tregs were sorted from PBMCs. General study points: Tregs expanded with activated donor B cells seemed most donor-specific. Findings come from small patient numbers and require larger validation.

Data came from immunoSEQ multiplex PCR; TCRdb stores just in-frame clones and leaves some out. The repertoire holds about 64,000 clones, with 95% to 98% as singletons. Regarding this clone: Its specificity is unknown.

The sample here was Tregs from blood, taken before the transplant. V and J are TRBV5-1 and TRBJ1-4, with 9 bases identical to TRBD1. The TCR was taken from a human donor who received a combined kidney and bone marrow transplant. The CDR3 DNA reads as TGCGCCAGCAGCTTTGGTTTCGCCCCGGGACAGGGTGATGAAAAACTGTTTTTT. This gives the protein CASSFGFAPGQGDEKLFF. Based on the CDR3 plus reference TRBV5-1 and TRBJ1-4, the full variable domain is KAGVTQTPRYLIKTRGQQVTLSCSPISGHRSVSWYQQTPGQGLQFLFEYFSETQRNKGNFPGRFSGRQFSNSRSEMNVSTLELGDSALYLCASSFGFAPGQGDEKLFFGSGTQLSVL.